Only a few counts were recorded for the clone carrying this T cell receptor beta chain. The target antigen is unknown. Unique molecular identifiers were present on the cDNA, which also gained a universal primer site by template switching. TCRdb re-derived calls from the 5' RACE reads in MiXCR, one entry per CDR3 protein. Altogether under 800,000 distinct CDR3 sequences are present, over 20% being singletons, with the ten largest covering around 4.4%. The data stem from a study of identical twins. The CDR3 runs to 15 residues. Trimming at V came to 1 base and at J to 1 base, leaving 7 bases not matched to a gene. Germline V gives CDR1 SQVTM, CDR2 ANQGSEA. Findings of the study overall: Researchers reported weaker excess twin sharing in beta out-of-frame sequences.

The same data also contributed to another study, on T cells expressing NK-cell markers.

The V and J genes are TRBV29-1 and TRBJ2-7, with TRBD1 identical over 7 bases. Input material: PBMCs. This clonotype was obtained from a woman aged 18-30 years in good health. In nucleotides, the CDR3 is TGCAGCGTTGAAGTGAGGGACAGCTCATCCTACGAGCAGTACTTC. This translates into CSVEVRDSSSYEQYF.